This T cell receptor (beta chain) emerged from a study of spatial heterogeneity in lung cancer. Study-level findings and limits: TCRs found ubiquitously expanded in tumor appeared in blood more at resection than at follow-up.

Time point indicated: sample taken at primary tumor resection. The study sequenced unsorted whole RNA from tumor, nontumor lung or frozen PBMC. TCRdb re-called the 5' RACE reads through MiXCR, storing one row per CDR3 protein. The sample consists of tens of thousands of distinct CDR3 sequences, under 7.5% of them appearing once. The sample holds a few counts of this clonotype. Its target is not known. V lost 8 bases, J lost 5 bases, and 12 bases lay in between. The CDR3 has 13 residues. This TCR was sampled from a female donor with early-stage non-small cell lung cancer. This chain links TRBV12-3 or TRBV12-4 with TRBJ2-2, with D perhaps TRBD2 (6 bases). The sequencing used PBMCs, collected at surgery. CDR3 sequence reads: CASRLDATGELFF. The CDR3 DNA reads as TGTGCCAGCCGACTAGACGCAACCGGGGAGCTGTTTTTT.